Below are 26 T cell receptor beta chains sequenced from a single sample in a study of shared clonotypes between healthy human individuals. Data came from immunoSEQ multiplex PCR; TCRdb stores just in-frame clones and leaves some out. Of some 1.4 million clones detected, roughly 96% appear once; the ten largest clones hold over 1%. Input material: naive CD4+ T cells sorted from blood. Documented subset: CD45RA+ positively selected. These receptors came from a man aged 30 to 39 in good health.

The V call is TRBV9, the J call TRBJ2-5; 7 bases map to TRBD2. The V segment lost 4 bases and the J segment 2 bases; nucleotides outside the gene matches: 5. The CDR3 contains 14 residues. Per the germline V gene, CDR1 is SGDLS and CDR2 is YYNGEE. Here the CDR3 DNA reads TGTGCCAGCAGCAAGGGAGGGACTCAAGAGACCCAGTACTTC. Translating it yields CASSKGGTQETQYF.

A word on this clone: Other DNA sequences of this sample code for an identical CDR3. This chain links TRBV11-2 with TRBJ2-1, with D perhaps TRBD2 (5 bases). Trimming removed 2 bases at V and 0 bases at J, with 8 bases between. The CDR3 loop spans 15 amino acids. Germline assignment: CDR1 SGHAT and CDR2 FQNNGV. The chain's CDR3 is CASSLRGDSYNEQFF. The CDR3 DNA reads TGTGCCAGCAGCTTACGGGGAGACTCCTACAATGAGCAGTTCTTC.

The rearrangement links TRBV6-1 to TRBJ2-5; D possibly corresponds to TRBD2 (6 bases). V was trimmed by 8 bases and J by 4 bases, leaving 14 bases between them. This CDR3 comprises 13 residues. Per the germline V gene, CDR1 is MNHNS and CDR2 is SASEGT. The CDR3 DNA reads TGTGCCAGCCGATACTCGGGGGTAGAGACCCAGTACTTC. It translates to CASRYSGVETQYF.

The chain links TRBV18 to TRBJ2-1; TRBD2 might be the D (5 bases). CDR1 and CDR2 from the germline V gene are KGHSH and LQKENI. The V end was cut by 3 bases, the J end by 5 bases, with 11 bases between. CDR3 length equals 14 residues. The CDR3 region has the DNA TGTGCCAGCTCACCTACTAGGTTAAACAATGAGCAGTTCTTC. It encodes CASSPTRLNNEQFF.

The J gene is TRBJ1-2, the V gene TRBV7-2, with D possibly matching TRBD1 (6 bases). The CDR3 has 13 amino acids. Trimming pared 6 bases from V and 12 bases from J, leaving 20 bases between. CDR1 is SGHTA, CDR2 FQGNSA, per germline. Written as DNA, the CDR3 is TGTGCCAGCAGTTTTTCGGGGGGCGTTGGTAACACCTTC. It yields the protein CASSFSGGVGNTF.

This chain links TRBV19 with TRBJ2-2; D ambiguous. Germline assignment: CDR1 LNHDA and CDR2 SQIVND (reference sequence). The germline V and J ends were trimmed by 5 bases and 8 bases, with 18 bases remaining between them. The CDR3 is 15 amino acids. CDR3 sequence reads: CASSGPYKDKGELFF. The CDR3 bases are TGTGCCAGTAGTGGCCCCTACAAAGACAAAGGGGAGCTGTTTTTT.

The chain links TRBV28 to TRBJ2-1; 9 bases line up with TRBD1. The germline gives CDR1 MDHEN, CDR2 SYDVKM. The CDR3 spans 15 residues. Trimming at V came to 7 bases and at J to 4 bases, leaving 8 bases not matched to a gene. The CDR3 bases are TGTGCCAGCAATGTAGGGACAGGGCCATACAATGAGCAGTTCTTC. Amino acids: CASNVGTGPYNEQFF. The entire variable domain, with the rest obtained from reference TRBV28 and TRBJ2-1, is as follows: DVKVTQSSRYLVKRTGEKVFLECVQDMDHENMFWYRQDPGLGLRLIYFSYDVKMKEKGDIPEGYSVSREKKERFSLILESASTNQTSMYLCASNVGTGPYNEQFFGPGTRLTVL.

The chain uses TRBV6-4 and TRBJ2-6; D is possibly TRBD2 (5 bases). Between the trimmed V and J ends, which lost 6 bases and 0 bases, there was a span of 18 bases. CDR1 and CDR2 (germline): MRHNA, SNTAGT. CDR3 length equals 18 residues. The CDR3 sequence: CASRPFSGRTSGANVLTF. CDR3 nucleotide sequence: TGTGCCAGCAGACCCTTTTCGGGAAGGACCTCTGGGGCCAACGTCCTGACTTTC.

For the CDR3, the DNA is TGCGCCAGCAGCTTGGCCGAACTAGCCCACAATGAGCAGTTCTTC. Protein sequence: CASSLAELAHNEQFF. The chain joins TRBV5-1 to TRBJ2-1; a possible D gene is TRBD2 (6 bases). The CDR3 length is 15 residues. With 0 bases removed from V and 5 bases from J, the gap between germline ends came to 12 bases. The germline V gene encodes CDR1 SGHRS and CDR2 YFSETQ.

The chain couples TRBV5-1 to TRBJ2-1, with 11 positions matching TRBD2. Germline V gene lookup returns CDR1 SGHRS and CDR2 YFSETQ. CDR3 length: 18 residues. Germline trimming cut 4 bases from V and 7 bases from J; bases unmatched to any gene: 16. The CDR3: CASSVPHGGSGRGNEQFF. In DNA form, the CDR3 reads TGCGCCAGCAGCGTTCCCCATGGGGGTAGCGGGAGGGGGAATGAGCAGTTCTTC.

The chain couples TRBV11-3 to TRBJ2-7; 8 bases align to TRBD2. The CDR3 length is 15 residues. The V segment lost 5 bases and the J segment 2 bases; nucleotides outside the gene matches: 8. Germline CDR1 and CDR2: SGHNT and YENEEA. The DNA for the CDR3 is TGTGCCAGCAGCGCCGGGGGGGCCCCTCCCTACGAGCAGTACTTC. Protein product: CASSAGGAPPYEQYF.

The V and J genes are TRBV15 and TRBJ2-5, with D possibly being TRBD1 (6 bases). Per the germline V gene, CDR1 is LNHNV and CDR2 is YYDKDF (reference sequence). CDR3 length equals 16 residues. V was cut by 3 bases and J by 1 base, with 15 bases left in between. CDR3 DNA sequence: TGTGCCACCAGCAGTTCTCCAGGGGCGGTCCAAGAGACCCAGTACTTC. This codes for CATSSSPGAVQETQYF.

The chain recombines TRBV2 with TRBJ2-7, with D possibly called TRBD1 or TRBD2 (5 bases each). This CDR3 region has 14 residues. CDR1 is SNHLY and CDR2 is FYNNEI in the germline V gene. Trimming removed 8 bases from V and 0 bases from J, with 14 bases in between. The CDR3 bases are TGTGCCAGCGGCAGACGGGACCTCTCCTACGAGCAGTACTTC. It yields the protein CASGRRDLSYEQYF.

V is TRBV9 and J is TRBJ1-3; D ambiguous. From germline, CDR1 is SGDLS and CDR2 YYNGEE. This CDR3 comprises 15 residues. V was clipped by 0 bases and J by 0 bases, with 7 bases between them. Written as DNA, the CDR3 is TGTGCCAGCAGCGTAGAGGAGTACTCTGGAAACACCATATATTTT. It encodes CASSVEEYSGNTIYF.

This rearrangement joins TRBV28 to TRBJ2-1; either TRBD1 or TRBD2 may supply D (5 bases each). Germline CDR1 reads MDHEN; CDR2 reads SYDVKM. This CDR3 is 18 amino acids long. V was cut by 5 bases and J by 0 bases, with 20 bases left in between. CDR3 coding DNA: TGTGCCAGCAGTCCTTTCTCGGGGCGGGCAAGCTCCTACAATGAGCAGTTCTTC. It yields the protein CASSPFSGRASSYNEQFF.

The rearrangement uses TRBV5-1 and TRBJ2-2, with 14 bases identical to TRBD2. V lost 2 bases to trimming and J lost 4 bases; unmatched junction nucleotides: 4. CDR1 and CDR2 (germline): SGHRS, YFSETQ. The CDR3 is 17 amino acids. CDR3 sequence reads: CASSFGGTSGSTGELFF. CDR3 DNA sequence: TGCGCCAGCAGCTTTGGAGGGACTAGCGGGAGCACCGGGGAGCTGTTTTTT. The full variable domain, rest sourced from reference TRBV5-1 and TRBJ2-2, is KAGVTQTPRYLIKTRGQQVTLSCSPISGHRSVSWYQQTPGQGLQFLFEYFSETQRNKGNFPGRFSGRQFSNSRSEMNVSTLELGDSALYLCASSFGGTSGSTGELFFGEGSRLTVL.

The CDR3 region is CAWSQSWGAFF. CDR3 in DNA: TGTGCCTGGAGTCAGTCGTGGGGAGCTTTCTTT. The genes are TRBV30 and TRBJ1-1; D ambiguous. CDR1 GTSNPN and CDR2 SVGIG come from the germline V gene (reference sequence). This CDR3 comprises 11 residues. V was cut by 2 bases and J by 10 bases, with 11 bases left in between.

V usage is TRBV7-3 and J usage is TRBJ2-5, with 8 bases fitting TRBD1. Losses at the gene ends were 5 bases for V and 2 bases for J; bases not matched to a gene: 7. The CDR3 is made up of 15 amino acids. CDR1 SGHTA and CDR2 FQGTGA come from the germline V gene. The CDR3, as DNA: TGTGCCAGCAGCCTCCTACAGGGGGGTCAAGAGACCCAGTACTTC. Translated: CASSLLQGGQETQYF.

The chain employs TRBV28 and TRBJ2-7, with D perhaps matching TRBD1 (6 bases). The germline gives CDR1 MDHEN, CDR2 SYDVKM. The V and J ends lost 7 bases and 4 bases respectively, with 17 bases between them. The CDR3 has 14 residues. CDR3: CASKAGAYWYEQYF. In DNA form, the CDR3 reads TGTGCCAGCAAGGCAGGGGCTTACTGGTACGAGCAGTACTTC.

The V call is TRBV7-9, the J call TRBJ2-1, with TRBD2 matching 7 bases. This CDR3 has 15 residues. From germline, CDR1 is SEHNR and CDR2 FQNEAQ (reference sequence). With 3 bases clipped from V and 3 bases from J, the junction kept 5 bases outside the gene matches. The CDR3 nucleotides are TGTGCCAGCAGCTTCGCAGCGGGGTTCTACAATGAGCAGTTCTTC. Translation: CASSFAAGFYNEQFF. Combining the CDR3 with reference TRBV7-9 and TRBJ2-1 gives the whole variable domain DTGVSQNPRHKITKRGQNVTFRCDPISEHNRLYWYRQTLGQGPEFLTYFQNEAQLEKSRLLSDRFSAERPKGSFSTLEIQRTEQGDSAMYLCASSFAAGFYNEQFFGPGTRLTVL.

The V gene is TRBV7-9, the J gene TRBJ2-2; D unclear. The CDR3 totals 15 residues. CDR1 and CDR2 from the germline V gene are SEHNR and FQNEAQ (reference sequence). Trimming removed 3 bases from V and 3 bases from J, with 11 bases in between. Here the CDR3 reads CASSFLSRDTGELFF. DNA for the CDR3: TGTGCCAGCAGCTTCTTAAGTCGTGACACCGGGGAGCTGTTTTTT.

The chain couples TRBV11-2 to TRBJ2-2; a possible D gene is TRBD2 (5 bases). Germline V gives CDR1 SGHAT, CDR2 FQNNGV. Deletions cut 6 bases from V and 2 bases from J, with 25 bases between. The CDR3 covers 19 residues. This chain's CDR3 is CASRSPLRRRLKNTGELFF. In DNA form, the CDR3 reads TGTGCCAGCAGGTCGCCCCTTCGGAGAAGACTAAAAAACACCGGGGAGCTGTTTTTT.

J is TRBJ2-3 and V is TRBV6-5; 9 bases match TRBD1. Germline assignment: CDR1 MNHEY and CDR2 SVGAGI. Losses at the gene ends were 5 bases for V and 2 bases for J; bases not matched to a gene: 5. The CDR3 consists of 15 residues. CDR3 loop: CASSPGTGFTDTQYF. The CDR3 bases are TGTGCCAGCAGTCCCGGGACAGGGTTCACAGATACGCAGTATTTT.

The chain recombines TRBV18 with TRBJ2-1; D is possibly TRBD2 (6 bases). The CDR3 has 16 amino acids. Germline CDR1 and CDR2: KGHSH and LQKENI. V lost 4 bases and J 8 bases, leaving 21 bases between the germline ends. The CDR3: CASSRGGSLGSDEQFF. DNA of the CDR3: TGTGCCAGCTCACGAGGAGGGAGTTTGGGTAGCGATGAGCAGTTCTTC.

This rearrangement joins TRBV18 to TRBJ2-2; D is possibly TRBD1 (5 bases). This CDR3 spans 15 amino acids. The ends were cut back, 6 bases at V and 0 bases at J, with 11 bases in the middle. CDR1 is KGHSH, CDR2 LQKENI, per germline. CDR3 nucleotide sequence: TGTGCCAGCTCTCAGAAGACAGCGAACACCGGGGAGCTGTTTTTT. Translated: CASSQKTANTGELFF.

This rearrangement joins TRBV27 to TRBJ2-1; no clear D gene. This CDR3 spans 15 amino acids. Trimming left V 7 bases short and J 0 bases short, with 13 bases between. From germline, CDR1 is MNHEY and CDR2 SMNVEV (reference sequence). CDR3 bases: TGTGCCAGCAAGGAAACCGGGCTCTCCTACAATGAGCAGTTCTTC. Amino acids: CASKETGLSYNEQFF.